The T cell receptor (beta chain) under discussion was sequenced for a study of blood T cell repertoires in COVID-19. Trimming took off 2 bases at V and 3 bases at J, with 14 bases between the two ends. Germline lookup yields CDR1 KGHSH and CDR2 LQKENI. CDR3 length: 16 amino acids. The repertoire was sequenced with immunoSEQ multiplex PCR; TCRdb's copy has only in-frame clones and lacks some. The table includes about 110,000 clones, 81% detected once. The chain recombines TRBV18 with TRBJ1-3, with D unclear. The sequenced sample consisted of peripheral blood. The sequence came from a man older than 75 with acute or convalescent COVID-19. CDR3 in DNA: TGTGCCAGCTCACCAGTAATGGTGGCAAATGGAAACACCATATATTTT. Amino acids: CASSPVMVANGNTIYF.